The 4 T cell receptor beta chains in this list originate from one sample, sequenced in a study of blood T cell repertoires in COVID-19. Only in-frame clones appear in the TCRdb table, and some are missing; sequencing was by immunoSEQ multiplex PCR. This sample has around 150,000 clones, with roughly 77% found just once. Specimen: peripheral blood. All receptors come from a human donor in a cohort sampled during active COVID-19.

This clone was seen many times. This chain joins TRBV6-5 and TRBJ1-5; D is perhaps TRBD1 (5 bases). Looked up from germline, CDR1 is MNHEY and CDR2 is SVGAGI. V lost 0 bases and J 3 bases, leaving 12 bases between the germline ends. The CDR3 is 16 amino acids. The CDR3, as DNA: TGTGCCAGCAGTTACTCGGGTGGGGCCAACAATCAGCCCCAGCATTTT. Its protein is CASSYSGGANNQPQHF.

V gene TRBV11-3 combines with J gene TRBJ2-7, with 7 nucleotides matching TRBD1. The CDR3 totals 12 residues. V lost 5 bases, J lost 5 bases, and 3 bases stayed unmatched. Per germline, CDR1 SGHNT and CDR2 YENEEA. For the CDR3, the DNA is TGTGCCAGCAGCCAGCAGGGGGACGAGCAGTACTTC. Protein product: CASSQQGDEQYF.

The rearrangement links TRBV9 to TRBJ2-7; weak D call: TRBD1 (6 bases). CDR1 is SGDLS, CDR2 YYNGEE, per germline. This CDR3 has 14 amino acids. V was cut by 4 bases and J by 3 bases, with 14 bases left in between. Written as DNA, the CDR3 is TGTGCCAGCAGCCCCCTCGGACAGCGCTACGAGCAGTACTTC. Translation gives CASSPLGQRYEQYF.

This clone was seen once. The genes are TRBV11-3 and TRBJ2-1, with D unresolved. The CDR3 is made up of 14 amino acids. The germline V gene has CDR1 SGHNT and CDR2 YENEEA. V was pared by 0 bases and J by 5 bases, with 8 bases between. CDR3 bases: TGTGCCAGCAGCTTAGAGCCACAAGACAATGAGCAGTTCTTC. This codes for CASSLEPQDNEQFF.